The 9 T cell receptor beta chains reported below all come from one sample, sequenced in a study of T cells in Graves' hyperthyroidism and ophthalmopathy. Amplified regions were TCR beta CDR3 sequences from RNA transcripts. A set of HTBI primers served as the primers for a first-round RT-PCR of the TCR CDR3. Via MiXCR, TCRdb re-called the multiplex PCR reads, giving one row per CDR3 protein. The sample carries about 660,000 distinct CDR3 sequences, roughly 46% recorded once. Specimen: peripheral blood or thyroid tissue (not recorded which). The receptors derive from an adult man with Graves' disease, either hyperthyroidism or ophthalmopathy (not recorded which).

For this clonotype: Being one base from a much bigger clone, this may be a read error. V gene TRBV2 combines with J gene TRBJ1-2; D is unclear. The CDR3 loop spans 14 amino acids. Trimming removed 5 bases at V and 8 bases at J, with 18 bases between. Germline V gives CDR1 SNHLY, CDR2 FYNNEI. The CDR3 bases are TGTGCCAGCAGTAAGCAGGCAGGAAGCAGGGGCTACACCTTC. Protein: CASSKQAGSRGYTF.

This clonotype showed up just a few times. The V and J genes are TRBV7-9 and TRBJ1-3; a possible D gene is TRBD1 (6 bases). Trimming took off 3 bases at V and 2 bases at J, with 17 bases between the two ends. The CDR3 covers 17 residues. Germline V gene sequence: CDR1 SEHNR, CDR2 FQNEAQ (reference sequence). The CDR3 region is CASSFPTGLSAGNTIYF. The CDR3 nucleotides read TGTGCCAGCAGCTTCCCGACAGGTCTGAGCGCTGGAAACACCATATATTTT.

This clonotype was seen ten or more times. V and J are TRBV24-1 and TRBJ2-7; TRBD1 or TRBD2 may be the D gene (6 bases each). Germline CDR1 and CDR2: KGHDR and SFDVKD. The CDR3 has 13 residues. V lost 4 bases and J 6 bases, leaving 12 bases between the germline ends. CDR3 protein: CATSETGAGEQYF. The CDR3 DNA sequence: TGTGCCACCAGTGAAACGGGGGCGGGCGAGCAGTACTTC.

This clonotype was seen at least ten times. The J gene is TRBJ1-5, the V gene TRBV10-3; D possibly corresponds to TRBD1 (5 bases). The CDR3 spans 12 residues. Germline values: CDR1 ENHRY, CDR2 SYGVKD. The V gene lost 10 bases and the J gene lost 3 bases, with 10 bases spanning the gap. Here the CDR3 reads CATADINQPQHF. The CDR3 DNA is TGTGCCACCGCGGACATCAATCAGCCCCAGCATTTT.

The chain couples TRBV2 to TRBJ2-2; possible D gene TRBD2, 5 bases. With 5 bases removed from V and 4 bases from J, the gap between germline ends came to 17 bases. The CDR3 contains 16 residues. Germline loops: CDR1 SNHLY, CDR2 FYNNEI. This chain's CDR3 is CASSYRLPTITGELFF. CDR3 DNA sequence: TGTGCCAGCAGTTACAGACTACCTACGATCACCGGGGAGCTGTTTTTT.

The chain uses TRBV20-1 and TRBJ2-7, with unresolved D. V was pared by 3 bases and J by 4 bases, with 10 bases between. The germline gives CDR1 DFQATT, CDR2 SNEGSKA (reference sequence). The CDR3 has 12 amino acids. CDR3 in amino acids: CSASGDFYEQYF. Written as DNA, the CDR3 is TGCAGTGCTAGTGGGGATTTTTACGAGCAGTACTTC.

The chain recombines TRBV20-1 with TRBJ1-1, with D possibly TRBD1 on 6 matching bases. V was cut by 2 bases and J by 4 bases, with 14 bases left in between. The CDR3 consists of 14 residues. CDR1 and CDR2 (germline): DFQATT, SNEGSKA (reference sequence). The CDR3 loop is CSARKGGLITEAFF. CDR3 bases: TGCAGTGCTAGAAAAGGGGGGCTCATCACTGAAGCTTTCTTT.

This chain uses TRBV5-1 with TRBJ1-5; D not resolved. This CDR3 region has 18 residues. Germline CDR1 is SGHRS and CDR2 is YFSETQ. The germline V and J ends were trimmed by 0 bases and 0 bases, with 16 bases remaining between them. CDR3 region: CASSLGASVSYSNQPQHF. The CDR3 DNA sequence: TGCGCCAGCAGCTTGGGGGCGTCAGTTTCGTATAGCAATCAGCCCCAGCATTTT.

DNA of the CDR3: TGTGCCAGCAGTACAACAGGGTCCGATCAGCCCCAGCATTTT. It encodes CASSTTGSDQPQHF. The V and J genes are TRBV6-1 and TRBJ1-5, with D possibly TRBD1 on 6 matching bases. The CDR3 sequence is 14 residues long. V shed 5 bases and J shed 5 bases, with 13 bases lying between them. Germline V CDR1 and CDR2: MNHNS, SASEGT.